This TCR beta chain was sequenced during a study of tissue T cells after allogeneic stem cell transplantation. Study results and limitations: TCR repertoires tracked anatomic similarity, regardless of disease or transplant status.

CDR3 sequences, V/J genes, frequencies and template counts came from survey-depth TCRbeta sequencing. The assay was immunoSEQ multiplex PCR, and TCRdb's table has in-frame clones only and misses some. This sample has about 48,000 clones, with about 73% found just once. The CDR3 extends over 13 amino acids. CDR1 is SGHND and CDR2 is FRSKSL in the germline V gene. Trimming cost V 6 bases and J 5 bases; bases outside gene matches: 4. As for this clone: What it recognizes is unknown. Gene names and germline refer to mouse. The read falls 1 residue short of the CDR3 end, and the missing part is taken from the germline J gene.

The gene calls are TRBV15 and TRBJ2-5, with 8 bases lining up with TRBD2. The clonotype originates from a pool of C57BL/6 mice in good health. The sample taken for sequencing was sorted cells pooled from one or two spleens. CDR3 region: CASSPGGRDTQYF. The covered CDR3 bases are TGTGCCAGCAGCCCTGGGGGGCGAGACACCCAGTAC.